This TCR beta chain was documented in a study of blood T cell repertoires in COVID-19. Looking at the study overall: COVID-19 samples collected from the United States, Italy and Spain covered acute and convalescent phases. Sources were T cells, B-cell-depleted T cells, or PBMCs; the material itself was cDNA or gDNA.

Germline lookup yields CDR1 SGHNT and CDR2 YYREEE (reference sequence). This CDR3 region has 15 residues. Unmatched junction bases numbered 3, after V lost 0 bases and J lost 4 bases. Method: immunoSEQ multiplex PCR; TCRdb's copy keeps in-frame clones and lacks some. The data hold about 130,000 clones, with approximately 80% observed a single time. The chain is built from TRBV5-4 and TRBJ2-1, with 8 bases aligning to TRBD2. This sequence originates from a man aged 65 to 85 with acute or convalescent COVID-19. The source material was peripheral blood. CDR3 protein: CASSLGRGGYNEQFF. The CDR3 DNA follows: TGTGCCAGCAGCTTGGGACGGGGGGGGTACAATGAGCAGTTCTTC.